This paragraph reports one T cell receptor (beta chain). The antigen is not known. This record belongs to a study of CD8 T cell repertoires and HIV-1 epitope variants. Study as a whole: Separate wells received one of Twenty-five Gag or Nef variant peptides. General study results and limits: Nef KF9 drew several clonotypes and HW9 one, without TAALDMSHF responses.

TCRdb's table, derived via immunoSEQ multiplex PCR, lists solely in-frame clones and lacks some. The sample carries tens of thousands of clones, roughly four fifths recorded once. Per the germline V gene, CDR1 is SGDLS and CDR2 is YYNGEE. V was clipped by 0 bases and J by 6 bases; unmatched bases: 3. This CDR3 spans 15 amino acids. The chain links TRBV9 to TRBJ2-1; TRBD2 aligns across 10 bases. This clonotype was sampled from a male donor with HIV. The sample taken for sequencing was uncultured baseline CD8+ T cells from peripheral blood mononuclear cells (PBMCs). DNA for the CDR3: TGTGCCAGCAGCGTAGGAGCGGGAGGGTTCAATGAGCAGTTCTTC. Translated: CASSVGAGGFNEQFF.